This T cell receptor (beta chain) was documented in a study of regulatory T cells in long-lasting Graves disease. Time point described: persistent/refractory GD, antithyroid drugs over 5 years with positive TRAb. RNA extracted from PBMCs served as the sequencing template. Enrollment of patients was through an endocrinology department in Xi'an, China. TCR beta libraries were built with iRepertoire HTBI primers and Arm-PCR of CDR3 regions. TCRdb reanalysed the multiplex PCR reads using MiXCR and keeps one entry per CDR3 protein. The sample has around 500,000 distinct CDR3 sequences, more than 20% seen once. This clonotype was counted ten times or more. Its antigen is not identified. Study outcomes and limitations: Under persistent disease, TRBV28, TRBJ1-2 and TRBJ2-5 were used preferentially.

CDR1 is DFQATT, CDR2 SNEGSKA, per germline (reference sequence). The V and J ends lost 6 bases and 6 bases, in that order; junction bases with no gene match: 10. There are 14 residues in the CDR3. The receptor's source is a female donor with Graves disease. The sequenced sample was peripheral blood mononuclear cells (PBMCs), obtained when the disease was refractory, from a patient treated with antithyroid drugs. The chain uses TRBV20-1 and TRBJ1-5; 8 bases align to TRBD1. CDR3 protein: CSAPSGGAGQPQHF. The CDR3 region has the DNA TGCAGTGCGCCCTCAGGGGGCGCGGGTCAGCCCCAGCATTTT.